The next 24 T cell receptor beta chains were all read from a single sample in a study of T cell responses to AZD1222 COVID-19 vaccine. Sequencing used immunoSEQ multiplex PCR; TCRdb keeps in-frame clones, though not all of them. Of some 94,000 clones listed, about 90% are singletons. The sequences come from peripheral blood, collected on day 0 of AZD1222 vaccination. These TCRs come from an adult in good health.

V and J are TRBV5-4 and TRBJ1-4; D might be TRBD1 (5 bases). This CDR3 region has 18 residues. Germline-derived CDR1 and CDR2 are SGHNT and YYREEE (reference sequence). V lost 3 bases to trimming and J lost 0 bases, with 18 bases between them. CDR3 in DNA: TGTGCCAGCAGCTCAGGGAATCGTGGTCCGGCAACTAATGAAAAACTGTTTTTT. Translated: CASSSGNRGPATNEKLFF.

The genes are TRBV7-9 and TRBJ1-1; possibly TRBD1 for D (5 bases). The CDR3 is 14 residues long. Trimming left V 5 bases short and J 4 bases short, with 14 bases between. Looked up from germline, CDR1 is SEHNR and CDR2 is FQNEAQ (reference sequence). This CDR3 reads CASSLMGVGTEAFF. CDR3 in DNA: TGTGCCAGCAGCCTAATGGGGGTGGGCACTGAAGCTTTCTTT.

In its sample, this clone was seen once. The V and J genes are TRBV6-2 or TRBV6-3 and TRBJ1-2; D unclear. Trimming shortened V by 2 bases and J by 9 bases, and 13 bases separated the two germline ends. Looked up from germline, CDR1 is MNHEY and CDR2 is SVGEGT. The CDR3 sequence is 13 residues long. The CDR3 bases are TGTGCCAGCAGTTACGGAGGGATAGGGCGCTACACCTTC. Translating gives CASSYGGIGRYTF.

V and J are TRBV30 and TRBJ1-3; a possible D gene is TRBD1 (5 bases). Trimming left V 5 bases short and J 0 bases short, with 11 bases between. There are 14 residues in the CDR3. Germline CDR1 GTSNPN, CDR2 SVGIG (reference sequence). CDR3 protein: CAWDSGNSGNTIYF. For the CDR3, the DNA is TGTGCCTGGGATTCAGGGAACTCTGGAAACACCATATATTTT.

The chain carries TRBV5-1 and TRBJ2-6, with 11 bases matching TRBD2. The CDR3 runs to 19 residues. Germline-derived CDR1 and CDR2 are SGHRS and YFSETQ. With V trimmed by 5 bases and J by 4 bases, 14 bases remained unmatched. CDR3 DNA: TGCGCCAGCAGTTCATCTGGGATTAGCGGGGGGGCCGGGGCCAACGTCCTGACTTTC. Translation: CASSSSGISGGAGANVLTF.

The chain links TRBV6-5 to TRBJ2-3; no definite D call. Germline CDR1 and CDR2: MNHEY and SVGAGI. V lost 7 bases and J lost 6, with 14 bases in between. This CDR3 is 13 amino acids long. DNA for the CDR3: TGTGCCAGCACCTACTTTATTGGGGATACGCAGTATTTT. Protein product: CASTYFIGDTQYF.

The chain has TRBV6-2 or TRBV6-3 and TRBJ1-5; perhaps TRBD1 as D (6 bases). V lost 5 bases to trimming and J lost 6 bases, with 20 bases between them. The germline CDR1 and CDR2 sequences are MNHEY and SVGEGT. This CDR3 region has 16 residues. The CDR3 sequence: CASSGNREGSGQPQHF. CDR3 DNA: TGTGCCAGCAGTGGTAACAGGGAAGGGAGTGGTCAGCCCCAGCATTTT.

This chain links TRBV7-3 with TRBJ2-1, with D uncertain. CDR1 and CDR2 from the germline V gene are SGHTA and FQGTGA. The CDR3 is made up of 13 amino acids. V gave up 1 base and J gave up 5 bases, with 6 bases separating them. CDR3 sequence: CASSLNRDNEQFF. The CDR3 bases are TGTGCCAGCAGCTTAAACCGAGACAATGAGCAGTTCTTC. The variable domain in full, completed from reference TRBV7-3 and TRBJ2-1, reads GAGVSQTPSNKVTEKGKYVELRCDPISGHTALYWYRQSLGQGPEFLIYFQGTGAADDSGLPNDRFFAVRPEGSVSTLKIQRTERGDSAVYLCASSLNRDNEQFFGPGTRLTVL.

As concerns this clone: Compared with germline, one end of the junction differs, possibly owing to a read error. The J gene is TRBJ2-5, the V gene TRBV5-1; 9 bases agree with TRBD1. From germline, CDR1 is SGHRS and CDR2 YFSETQ. CDR3 length: 14 amino acids. CDR3 sequence: CASSLLGQGETQYF. The CDR3, as DNA: TGTGCCAGCAGCTTGCTGGGACAGGGTGAGACCCAGTACTTC.

This chain uses TRBV23-1 with TRBJ2-7; D not certain. TRBV23-1 is filed as an ORF, its function uncertain. The CDR3 runs 14 residues. V lost 2 bases, J lost 7 bases, and 15 bases lay in between. The CDR3 is CASSQTLTSSEQYV. The CDR3, as DNA: TGCGCCAGCAGTCAAACCCTTACCTCGTCAGAGCAGTACGTC.

The gene calls are TRBV27 and TRBJ2-7, with D perhaps assigned TRBD1 or TRBD2 (6 bases each). The V end was cut by 5 bases, the J end by 3 bases, with 20 bases between. The CDR3 sequence is 16 residues long. The germline CDR1 and CDR2 sequences are MNHEY and SMNVEV (reference sequence). The CDR3 loop reads CASSLHSRGTFYEQYV. CDR3 nucleotide sequence: TGTGCCAGCAGTCTCCATAGTAGGGGGACTTTCTACGAGCAGTACGTC.

The chain carries TRBV4-3 and TRBJ1-4, with D perhaps TRBD1 (6 bases). The CDR3 runs to 16 residues. V dropped 0 bases and J dropped 4 bases, with 12 bases sitting between them. Germline assignment: CDR1 LGHNA and CDR2 YSLEER. For the CDR3, the DNA is TGCGCCAGCAGCCAAGATGTGGGGGCAAATAATGAAAAACTGTTTTTT. It specifies CASSQDVGANNEKLFF.

This chain uses TRBV5-1 with TRBJ2-3; D might be TRBD2 (6 bases). Germline V gene sequence: CDR1 SGHRS, CDR2 YFSETQ. The length of the CDR3 is 13 residues. The V end lost 4 bases, the J end lost 4 bases, and 10 bases lay between the germline ends. The DNA of the CDR3 is TGCGCCAGCAGCCGGGACTTCCCAGATACGCAGTATTTT. Its translation: CASSRDFPDTQYF.

V is TRBV6-5 and J is TRBJ1-1; the D is unclear. This CDR3 has 15 residues. Germline CDR1 MNHEY, CDR2 SVGAGI. V was clipped by 5 bases and J by 1 base, with 14 bases between them. CDR3 DNA: TGTGCCAGCAGTCCCCCCCCGACAACGAACACTGAAGCTTTCTTT. Protein product: CASSPPPTTNTEAFF.

The V and J genes are TRBV5-8 and TRBJ2-2; D unresolved. The CDR3 totals 15 residues. V was trimmed by 0 bases and J by 1 base, leaving 7 bases between them. CDR1 SGHTS and CDR2 YDEGEE come from the germline V gene. DNA of the CDR3: TGTGCCAGCAGCTTGGTTCATAGGAACACCGGGGAGCTGTTTTTT. It specifies CASSLVHRNTGELFF.

The chain links TRBV12-3 or TRBV12-4 to TRBJ1-1; no clear D. The V and J ends lost 3 bases and 2 bases respectively, with 4 bases between them. The CDR3 extends over 12 amino acids. The CDR3 sequence: CASSFLNTEAFF. As DNA, the CDR3 is TGTGCCAGCAGTTTCCTAAACACTGAAGCTTTCTTT.

The chain employs TRBV5-1 and TRBJ2-3, with 8 bases lining up with TRBD2. The CDR3 runs 19 residues. After removal of 4 bases from V and 2 bases from J, the junction contained 18 bases not matched to a gene. Per germline, CDR1 SGHRS and CDR2 YFSETQ. DNA for the CDR3: TGCGCCAGCAGCCCCTGGATCAGCGGGGCGGGGGGCCCCACAGATACGCAGTATTTT. It translates to CASSPWISGAGGPTDTQYF.

This clone was counted a few times. This rearrangement joins TRBV7-2 to TRBJ1-1; no reliable D call. There are 13 residues in the CDR3. Germline V gives CDR1 SGHTA, CDR2 FQGNSA. Trimming pared 5 bases from V and 1 base from J, leaving 8 bases between. Here the CDR3 reads CASSTHKNTEAFF. The DNA for the CDR3 is TGTGCCAGCAGCACCCACAAGAACACTGAAGCTTTCTTT.

The chain uses TRBV5-1 and TRBJ2-3; the D is unclear. V was trimmed by 4 bases and J by 4 bases, leaving 7 bases between them. The length of the CDR3 is 12 residues. The germline V gene encodes CDR1 SGHRS and CDR2 YFSETQ. CDR3 in DNA: TGCGCCAGCAGCAGCGAGGCAGATACGCAGTATTTT. Protein: CASSSEADTQYF. Filled out from reference TRBV5-1 and TRBJ2-3, the complete variable domain reads KAGVTQTPRYLIKTRGQQVTLSCSPISGHRSVSWYQQTPGQGLQFLFEYFSETQRNKGNFPGRFSGRQFSNSRSEMNVSTLELGDSALYLCASSSEADTQYFGPGTRLTVL.

The CDR3 DNA is TGTGCCAGTGGAAGGGATACGCAGTATTTT. Protein product: CASGRDTQYF. The V call is TRBV19, the J call TRBJ2-3; D not resolved. This CDR3 region has 10 residues. Germline V CDR1 and CDR2: LNHDA, SQIVND (reference sequence). With 8 bases removed from V and 6 bases from J, the gap between germline ends came to 6 bases.

V usage is TRBV5-1 and J usage is TRBJ1-1; D unresolved. Per germline, CDR1 SGHRS and CDR2 YFSETQ. Trimming took off 3 bases at V and 1 base at J, with 13 bases between the two ends. The CDR3 covers 15 residues. Here the CDR3 reads CASSSVDSWNTEAFF. Written as DNA, the CDR3 is TGCGCCAGCAGCTCCGTTGATTCGTGGAACACTGAAGCTTTCTTT.

J is TRBJ2-1 and V is TRBV3-1 (or the pseudogene TRBV3-2); TRBD2 is a possible D gene (6 bases). This CDR3 is built from 15 residues. Trimming left V 5 bases short and J 8 bases short, with 19 bases between. CDR1 is LGHDT, CDR2 YNNKEL, per germline (reference sequence). This chain's CDR3 is CASSIHPGGSDEQFF. CDR3 sequence (DNA): TGTGCCAGCAGCATCCATCCCGGAGGGTCGGATGAGCAGTTCTTC.

With respect to this clone: A junction end diverges from the germline sequence, so it may reflect a read error. The chain recombines TRBV5-1 with TRBJ2-1; TRBD2 aligns across 8 bases. This CDR3 comprises 18 residues. Germline CDR1 and CDR2: SGHRS and YFSETQ. DNA for the CDR3: TGTGCCAGCAGCTGGGGGGTGAGAACTAGCGGCCCCTACAATGAGCAGTTCTTC. Translation gives CASSWGVRTSGPYNEQFF.

This clone was counted only a few times. The V and J genes are TRBV7-8 and TRBJ2-2; D not certain. V lost 0 bases and J 4 bases, leaving 6 bases between the germline ends. There are 14 residues in the CDR3. Germline loops: CDR1 SGHVS, CDR2 FQNEAQ. The DNA of the CDR3 is TGTGCCAGCAGCTTAGCGGGTCTCACCGGGGAGCTGTTTTTT. This codes for CASSLAGLTGELFF.